The table lists the clone carrying this T cell receptor beta chain with a few counts. The antigen is not known. These data belong to a study of beta chain features in type 1 diabetes. Once sorted, every population was more than 95% pure. Study-level findings and limits: PCR might show a preference for shorter templates, equally across patients and controls. TCRB CDR3s from Type 1 diabetes patients were moderately but significantly shorter in all four CD4+ subsets.

Sequenced material consisted of expressed TCRB transcripts (all of the isolated RNA was reverse transcribed). Samples of naive, central memory and regulatory T cells yielded a mean of about 3.4 million reads. Clones were read by immunoSEQ multiplex PCR, and TCRdb kept only the in-frame ones, dropping some. The sample carries more than 300,000 clones, roughly 8% recorded once. There are 16 residues in the CDR3. V trimming: 7 bases; J trimming: 4 bases; junction bases outside the gene matches: 8. The germline gives CDR1 LNHDA, CDR2 SQIVND (reference sequence). The sequence came from a woman under 30 in good health. Source material: central memory CD4+ T cells from blood. The V call is TRBV19, the J call TRBJ2-6; 9 nucleotides line up with TRBD1. CDR3 amino acids: CASNPGQGSGANVLTF. In DNA form, the CDR3 reads TGTGCCAGTAACCCGGGACAGGGTTCCGGGGCCAACGTCCTGACTTTC.